The rows below give T cell receptor beta chains drawn from one sample of a study of T cell responses to AZD1222 COVID-19 vaccine. This table comes from immunoSEQ multiplex PCR, and its TCRdb copy is limited to in-frame clones, with some not included. The table lists 150,000 to 200,000 clones, 90% to 95% of them singletons. The sequencing used peripheral blood, collected 28 days after the second AZD1222 dose. The receptors were gathered from an adult who received the AZD1222 COVID-19 vaccine. The conserved cysteine and the conserved F or W are not part of the CDR3 here.

TRBJ1-6	TRBV4-1	ASSQGDRDNSPLH
TRBJ2-4	TRBV11-2	ASSSPRGKNIQY
TRBJ2-1	TRBV4-1	ASSQDPREQF
TRBJ1-5	TRBV28	ASSKWGQGDQPQH
TRBJ1-1	TRBV28	ASQVFLGNTEAF
TRBJ2-7	TRBV6-5	ASSYSNSYEQY
TRBJ2-1	TRBV19	ASSIDPSYNEQF
TRBJ2-2	TRBV10-3	AIFQETGGSAGELF
TRBJ1-2	TRBV15	ATSSLWGYQGYGYT
TRBJ1-1	TRBV7-9	ASSINQGYTEAF
TRBJ2-7	TRBV5-8	ASSFPPGGPYEQY
TRBJ2-1	TRBV5-6	ASRPPRGDYNEQF